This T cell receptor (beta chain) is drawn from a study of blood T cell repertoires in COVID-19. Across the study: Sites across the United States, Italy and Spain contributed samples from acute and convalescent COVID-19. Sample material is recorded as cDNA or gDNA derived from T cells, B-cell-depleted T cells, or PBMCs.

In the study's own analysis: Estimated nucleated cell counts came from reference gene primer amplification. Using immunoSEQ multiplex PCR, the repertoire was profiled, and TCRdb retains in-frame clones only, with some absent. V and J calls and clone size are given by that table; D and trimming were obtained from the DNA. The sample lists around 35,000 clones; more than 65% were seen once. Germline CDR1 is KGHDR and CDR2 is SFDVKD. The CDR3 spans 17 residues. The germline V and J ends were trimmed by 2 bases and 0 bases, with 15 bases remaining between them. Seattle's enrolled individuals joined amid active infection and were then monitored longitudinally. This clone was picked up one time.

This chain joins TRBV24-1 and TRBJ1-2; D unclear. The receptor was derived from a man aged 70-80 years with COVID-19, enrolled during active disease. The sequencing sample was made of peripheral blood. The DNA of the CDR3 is TGTGCCACCAGTGATTCGGTCGGGAGAGACACTAACTATGGCTACACCTTC. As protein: CATSDSVGRDTNYGYTF.